These 11 T cell receptor beta chains came from one sample sequenced in a study of T cell responses to AZD1222 COVID-19 vaccine. Measured with immunoSEQ multiplex PCR; TCRdb has only the in-frame clones, and not every one. Altogether approximately 180,000 clones are present, about nine tenths being singletons, with the ten largest covering approximately 3%. The sample was peripheral blood, taken on day 0 of AZD1222 vaccination. All receptors come from an adult in good health.

The V gene is TRBV7-3, the J gene TRBJ2-3, with unresolved D. The V gene lost 2 bases and the J gene lost 0 bases, with 9 bases spanning the gap. CDR1 and CDR2 (germline): SGHTA, FQGTGA. This CDR3 has 15 residues. Here the CDR3 reads CASSLFSASTDTQYF. As DNA, the CDR3 is TGTGCCAGCAGCTTATTCAGTGCTAGCACAGATACGCAGTATTTT.

Worth noting for this clone: Other DNA sequences in the sample encode the same CDR3. The chain links TRBV14 to TRBJ2-7, with TRBD1 identical over 7 bases. Germline values: CDR1 SGHDN, CDR2 FVKESK. This CDR3 spans 14 amino acids. V shed 4 bases, J shed 2 bases, and the junction held 5 bases outside the gene matches. The CDR3 region has the DNA TGTGCCAGCAGCCCCAACAGGGGCCCCTACGAGCAGTACTTC. This codes for CASSPNRGPYEQYF.

V gene TRBV27 combines with J gene TRBJ2-3, with TRBD1 matching 9 bases. CDR3 size: 15 residues. The germline V gene encodes CDR1 MNHEY and CDR2 SMNVEV (reference sequence). The trim removed 7 bases at V and 3 bases at J, leaving 8 bases unmatched. The CDR3 nucleotides read TGTGCCAGCAACCCCGGGACAGGGTTGACAGATACGCAGTATTTT. Protein: CASNPGTGLTDTQYF.

The chain couples TRBV6-5 to TRBJ1-1, with TRBD1 matching 7 bases. Germline CDR1 reads MNHEY; CDR2 reads SVGAGI. This CDR3 has 13 residues. V lost 4 bases to trimming and J lost 4 bases; unmatched junction nucleotides: 3. In DNA, the CDR3 is TGTGCCAGCAGTTTGACAGGGCTCACTGAAGCTTTCTTT. It codes for CASSLTGLTEAFF.

The chain combines TRBV4-2 with TRBJ2-5; D unclear. Per germline, CDR1 LGHNA and CDR2 YNFKEQ. V lost 0 bases to trimming and J lost 8 bases, with 16 bases between them. The CDR3 is made up of 15 amino acids. In nucleotides, the CDR3 is TGTGCCAGCAGCCAAGAGGGTCTGCCCTCCGCTACCCAGTACTTC. It yields the protein CASSQEGLPSATQYF.

J is TRBJ1-6 and V is TRBV15; no firm D call. Germline V gives CDR1 LNHNV, CDR2 YYDKDF (reference sequence). V was trimmed by 8 bases and J by 7 bases, leaving 12 bases between them. The CDR3 length is 13 residues. The CDR3 coding sequence is TGTGCCACCCAAGGTATCGTGAATTCACCCCTCCACTTT. It encodes CATQGIVNSPLHF.

V is TRBV9 and J is TRBJ2-7; 9 nucleotides match TRBD1. V lost 1 base, J lost 6 bases, and 5 bases stayed unmatched. The CDR3 totals 14 residues. CDR1 is SGDLS, CDR2 YYNGEE, per germline. The CDR3 sequence is CASSVSGQGFEQYF. The CDR3 DNA is TGTGCCAGCAGCGTATCGGGACAGGGCTTCGAGCAGTACTTC.

This clone was observed once. The chain has TRBV19 and TRBJ1-5; D may be TRBD1 (5 bases). Between the trimmed V and J ends, which lost 2 bases and 1 base, there was a span of 9 bases. Germline V lookup: CDR1 LNHDA, CDR2 SQIVND (reference sequence). The length of the CDR3 is 15 residues. CDR3 nucleotides: TGTGCCAGTAGTATACAGGGTACGAGCAATCAGCCCCAGCATTTT. The encoded protein is CASSIQGTSNQPQHF.

The rearrangement joins TRBV29-1 to TRBJ2-1; 8 bases line up with TRBD2. Germline V gene lookup returns CDR1 SQVTM and CDR2 ANQGSEA. V dropped 6 bases and J dropped 6; count of bases not matched to a gene: 10. The CDR3 runs to 14 residues. The CDR3 protein is CSVETSGTLNEQFF. CDR3 bases: TGCAGCGTAGAAACTAGCGGCACACTCAATGAGCAGTTCTTC.

This chain's CDR3 is CASNPLTTSRGGGYTF. The CDR3 bases are TGCGCCAGCAACCCGCTGACTACTTCGCGGGGTGGTGGCTACACCTTC. The chain carries TRBV4-1 and TRBJ1-2, with D unclear. The germline V and J ends were trimmed by 7 bases and 7 bases, with 25 bases remaining between them. Germline CDR1 MGHRA, CDR2 YSYEKL. The CDR3 totals 16 residues.

CDR3 loop: CAWSSSGSSYNSPLHF. The CDR3 region has the DNA TGTGCCTGGAGTTCCTCGGGCAGCTCCTATAATTCACCCCTCCACTTT. This chain uses TRBV30 with TRBJ1-6; D unresolved. V dropped 2 bases and J dropped 0 bases, with 11 bases sitting between them. There are 16 residues in the CDR3. The germline CDR1 and CDR2 sequences are GTSNPN and SVGIG (reference sequence).